Shown below are 21 T cell receptor beta chains from a single sample sequenced in a study of T cell repertoires in cytomegalovirus infection. The antigens of these receptors remain unknown. MiXCR, applied by TCRdb to the reads, yields one record per CDR3 protein. This table holds some 800,000 distinct CDR3 sequences, around a third found once. The material was cultured CD8+ T cells from PBMCs, obtained from culture after CMV antigen stimulation. These receptors were taken from a human donor in good health (CMV status not recorded). Some clones in this sample may be carry-over from other donors' samples.

This clonotype was counted only a few times. The rearrangement links TRBV12-3 or TRBV12-4 to TRBJ2-7; 7 nucleotides align to TRBD2. The trim removed 3 bases at V and 5 bases at J, leaving 4 bases unmatched. CDR3 length equals 13 residues. For the CDR3, the DNA is TGTGCCAGCAGTTTTGGCGGGGGACACGAGCAGTACTTC. Encoded protein: CASSFGGGHEQYF.

This chain joins TRBV6-2 or TRBV6-3 and TRBJ2-7, with D uncertain. V lost 6 bases to trimming and J lost 6 bases, with 21 bases between them. CDR3 length: 15 residues. Germline V CDR1 and CDR2: MNHEY, SVGEGT. CDR3 residues: CASRPTELPVVEQYV. CDR3 in DNA: TGTGCCAGCAGACCCACAGAGCTACCAGTGGTCGAGCAGTACGTC.

This chain connects TRBV19 to TRBJ2-7; TRBD1 might be the D (6 bases). The CDR3 length is 13 residues. V lost 10 bases, J lost 1 base, and 14 bases lay in between. Germline values: CDR1 LNHDA, CDR2 SQIVND (reference sequence). The CDR3 DNA reads TGTGCCACCTCTTTGGGGGCGTCCTACGAGCAGTACTTC. Protein sequence: CATSLGASYEQYF.

This chain links TRBV20-1 with TRBJ2-7, with 11 bases lining up with TRBD1. After removal of 0 bases from V and 4 bases from J, the junction contained 8 bases not matched to a gene. The CDR3 contains 16 residues. The germline CDR1 and CDR2 sequences are DFQATT and SNEGSKA (reference sequence). The chain's CDR3 is CSARDLGQGVFYEQYF. CDR3 DNA: TGCAGTGCTAGAGATCTGGGACAGGGGGTTTTTTACGAGCAGTACTTC.

This chain uses TRBV5-5 with TRBJ2-3; the match to TRBD2 covers 12 bases. The CDR3 has 18 amino acids. In germline, CDR1 is SGHKS, CDR2 YYEKEE (reference sequence). The V and J ends lost 3 bases and 0 bases, in that order; junction bases with no gene match: 8. The CDR3, as DNA: TGTGCCAGCAGCTCCCTAGCGGGGGGGTTACTTAGCACAGATACGCAGTATTTT. Translation: CASSSLAGGLLSTDTQYF.

The chain recombines TRBV27 with TRBJ2-1; possible D gene TRBD2, 7 bases. V dropped 3 bases and J dropped 7 bases, with 10 bases sitting between them. The CDR3 covers 13 residues. From germline, CDR1 is MNHEY and CDR2 SMNVEV (reference sequence). DNA of the CDR3: TGTGCCAGCAGTTTCGGGGGGCAGAATGAGCAGTTCTTC. This codes for CASSFGGQNEQFF.

This clonotype was seen a few times. The chain has TRBV6-6 and TRBJ2-3; D is unresolved. CDR1 is MNHNY and CDR2 is SVGAGI in the germline V gene (reference sequence). Between the trimmed V and J ends, which lost 10 bases and 2 bases, there was a span of 13 bases. The CDR3 spans 13 residues. The CDR3 sequence: CATSDGYTDTQYF. The CDR3 bases are TGTGCCACTTCGGACGGTTACACAGATACGCAGTATTTT.

There are many counts of this clonotype. The chain is built from TRBV12-5 and TRBJ2-2; unclear D gene. This CDR3 region has 14 residues. V lost 2 bases and J lost 8, with 12 bases in between. Per the germline V gene, CDR1 is LGHNT and CDR2 is FRNRAP. The CDR3 DNA reads TGTGCTAGTGGTTTGAGCCTGAACAGAGGGGAGCTGTTTTTT. Residues: CASGLSLNRGELFF.

This clonotype was seen just once. The chain couples TRBV24-1 to TRBJ1-5; TRBD1 might be the D (6 bases). V dropped 4 bases and J dropped 9 bases, with 12 bases sitting between them. Per germline, CDR1 KGHDR and CDR2 SFDVKD. The CDR3 sequence is 13 residues long. CDR3 amino acids: CATSEQGIRPQHF. CDR3 nucleotide sequence: TGTGCCACCAGTGAACAGGGTATTCGGCCCCAGCATTTT.

This clonotype was detected ten times or more. V and J are TRBV7-8 and TRBJ1-1; TRBD1 agrees at 7 bases. CDR1 SGHVS and CDR2 FQNEAQ come from the germline V gene. Germline trimming cut 1 base from V and 1 base from J; bases unmatched to any gene: 9. The CDR3 totals 17 residues. In DNA, the CDR3 is TGTGCCAGCAGCTTAGAATTCCGGACAGGACCGAACACTGAAGCTTTCTTT. Amino acid sequence: CASSLEFRTGPNTEAFF.

This clonotype was detected only a few times. The chain recombines TRBV6-5 with TRBJ1-1; no clear D gene. The CDR3 length is 14 residues. Per the germline V gene, CDR1 is MNHEY and CDR2 is SVGAGI. V was trimmed by 5 bases and J by 5 bases, leaving 15 bases between them. This CDR3 reads CASSKGGWGTEAFF. In DNA form, the CDR3 reads TGTGCCAGCAGTAAAGGAGGGTGGGGAACTGAAGCTTTCTTT.

This clonotype was counted a few times. The chain couples TRBV11-2 to TRBJ1-2; 10 bases line up with TRBD1. With 11 bases clipped from V and 3 bases from J, the junction kept 15 bases outside the gene matches. The CDR3 has 16 residues. Germline V gene sequence: CDR1 SGHAT, CDR2 FQNNGV. The CDR3 bases are TGTGCCGCTATCGCCCTAAGAGGGACAGGGGACTATGGCTACACCTTC. It codes for CAAIALRGTGDYGYTF.

This clonotype was detected a few times. V and J are TRBV19 and TRBJ2-1; D uncertain. The CDR3 has 14 residues. CDR1 is LNHDA and CDR2 is SQIVND in the germline V gene (reference sequence). Trimming stripped 3 bases from V and 2 bases from J, with 8 bases between. This CDR3 is CASSILGTYNEQFF. The CDR3 DNA reads TGTGCCAGTAGTATTTTGGGAACCTACAATGAGCAGTTCTTC.

This rearrangement joins TRBV12-3 or TRBV12-4 to TRBJ1-4, with a possible D match to TRBD1 (5 bases). The CDR3 is 19 residues long. Deletions cut 3 bases from V and 0 bases from J, with 20 bases between. The CDR3 reads CASSFITVEGPPTNEKLFF. The CDR3 DNA reads TGTGCCAGCAGTTTCATCACGGTGGAGGGGCCCCCAACTAATGAAAAACTGTTTTTT.

The CDR3 loop is CASLRGRYTDTQYF. The CDR3 region has the DNA TGTGCCAGCTTAAGGGGACGCTACACAGATACGCAGTATTTT. The rearrangement joins TRBV7-9 to TRBJ2-3; possibly TRBD1 or TRBD2 for D (5 bases each). Trimming took off 8 bases at V and 2 bases at J, with 14 bases between the two ends. CDR1 is SEHNR, CDR2 FQNEAQ, per germline (reference sequence). The CDR3 spans 14 residues.

The genes are TRBV12-3 or TRBV12-4 and TRBJ1-2, with 7 nucleotides matching TRBD1. With 5 bases clipped from V and 0 bases from J, the junction kept 9 bases outside the gene matches. This CDR3 region has 16 residues. The CDR3 DNA is TGTGCCAGCAGTCTTTTAAGGCAGGGGGCTAACTATGGCTACACCTTC. Its protein product is CASSLLRQGANYGYTF.

The rearrangement links TRBV7-6 to TRBJ1-2; 9 bases match TRBD1. CDR1 and CDR2 (germline): SGHVS, FNYEAQ. V lost 1 base and J lost 7; bases outside the gene matches: 7. The CDR3 is 15 residues long. The CDR3 reads CASSLGRTGDGGYTF. DNA for the CDR3: TGTGCCAGCAGCTTAGGTCGGACAGGGGATGGTGGCTACACCTTC.

CDR3 sequence reads: CASSRGWGDNEQFF. The CDR3 nucleotides read TGTGCCAGCAGCCGGGGCTGGGGAGACAATGAGCAGTTCTTC. The chain has TRBV12-3 or TRBV12-4 and TRBJ2-1; perhaps D is TRBD1 or TRBD2 (5 bases each). Deletions cut 6 bases from V and 5 bases from J, with 14 bases between. CDR3 length: 14 residues.

The chain has TRBV7-4 and TRBJ1-1; D not certain. The CDR3 contains 13 residues. Germline CDR1 reads SGHVT; CDR2 reads SQSDAQ. The V gene lost 5 bases and the J gene lost 5 bases, with 12 bases spanning the gap. The CDR3 is CASSGILETEAFF. The DNA for the CDR3 is TGTGCCAGCAGCGGGATCTTGGAGACTGAAGCTTTCTTT.

The gene calls are TRBV2 and TRBJ2-1; 9 bases line up with TRBD2. The CDR3 length is 15 residues. Trimming at V came to 1 base and at J to 6 bases, leaving 4 bases not matched to a gene. Germline CDR1 SNHLY, CDR2 FYNNEI. The CDR3 loop is CASSEGGGARNEQFF. CDR3 DNA: TGTGCCAGCAGTGAAGGCGGGGGGGCCCGCAATGAGCAGTTCTTC. The entire variable domain, with the rest obtained from reference TRBV2 and TRBJ2-1, is as follows: EPEVTQTPSHQVTQMGQEVILRCVPISNHLYFYWYRQILGQKVEFLVSFYNNEISEKSEIFDDQFSVERPDGSNFTLKIRSTKLEDSAMYFCASSEGGGARNEQFFGPGTRLTVL.

The genes are TRBV28 and TRBJ1-4; the D is unclear. This CDR3 comprises 16 residues. The germline CDR1 and CDR2 sequences are MDHEN and SYDVKM. Trimming removed 6 bases from V and 3 bases from J, with 17 bases in between. The CDR3 DNA sequence: TGTGCCAGCAGCCTCCCCCTAGGGAGAGCTAATGAAAAACTGTTTTTT. Protein product: CASSLPLGRANEKLFF.